The 18 T cell receptor beta chains presented below share a single source sample, sequenced in a study of shared clonotypes between healthy human individuals. This table comes from immunoSEQ multiplex PCR, and its TCRdb copy is limited to in-frame clones, with some not included. The sample has about 2.3 million clones, 85% to 95% seen once; the top ten hold about 0.39%. The sequenced material came from naive CD4+ T cells from PBMCs. Sample subset: CD45RA+ positively selected. Receptor source: a man younger than 30 in good health. Some clones in this sample may be carry-over from other donors' samples.

This clone has only one observation. The chain is built from TRBV6-5 and TRBJ2-7; 12 bases are a match to TRBD2. Trimming cost V 6 bases and J 3 bases; bases outside gene matches: 6. The CDR3 totals 15 residues. Germline V gene lookup returns CDR1 MNHEY and CDR2 SVGAGI. The CDR3 bases are TGTGCCAGCAGGCCCACTAGCGGGAGGATCTACGAGCAGTACTTC. Protein product: CASRPTSGRIYEQYF.

The chain links TRBV7-8 to TRBJ1-6; 8 bases agree with TRBD1. This CDR3 has 13 residues. Germline trimming cut 4 bases from V and 8 bases from J; bases unmatched to any gene: 1. The V gene's germline CDR1 is SGHVS and CDR2 FQNEAQ. The CDR3 DNA reads TGTGCCAGCAGCTGGGGACAGGATTCACCCCTCCACTTT. This encodes CASSWGQDSPLHF.

In DNA form, the CDR3 reads TGTGCCAGCAGTTTCGGCGGATTCGGCTACACCTTC. Amino acids: CASSFGGFGYTF. V gene TRBV28 combines with J gene TRBJ1-2; D is ambiguous. V was shortened by 3 bases and J by 8 bases, with 10 bases between the two germline ends. The CDR3 is 12 residues long. Germline CDR1 reads MDHEN; CDR2 reads SYDVKM.

J is TRBJ2-7 and V is TRBV29-1; D is tentatively TRBD1 or TRBD2 (5 bases each). Per the germline V gene, CDR1 is SQVTM and CDR2 is ANQGSEA. The CDR3 sequence is 14 residues long. V shed 6 bases and J shed 7 bases, with 22 bases lying between them. CDR3 amino acids: CSVKGVLAEGEQYF. In nucleotides, the CDR3 is TGCAGCGTCAAAGGGGTGCTAGCCGAAGGTGAGCAGTACTTC.

The chain is built from TRBV21-1 and TRBJ1-5. TRBV21-1 is classified as a pseudogene. CDR3 length: 14 amino acids. The CDR3 DNA is TGTGCCAGCAGCAAGGAATATAGCAATCAGCCCCAGCATTTT. Translating gives CASSKEYSNQPQHF.

J is TRBJ2-7 and V is TRBV21-1; the table calls TRBD2, which could not be checked here. TRBV21-1 is a pseudogene locus. The CDR3 loop spans 13 amino acids. The CDR3 DNA follows: TGTGCCAGCAGCAAACTAGTCCTCGCAGAGCAGTACTTC. Translated: CASSKLVLAEQYF.

V gene TRBV5-4 combines with J gene TRBJ2-7; D perhaps matches TRBD2 (6 bases). In germline, CDR1 is SGHNT, CDR2 YYREEE (reference sequence). The CDR3 has 15 amino acids. The ends were cut back, 5 bases at V and 1 base at J, with 16 bases in the middle. The CDR3 DNA follows: TGTGCCAGCAGAGGGGACGCGGGAAGGTCCTACGAGCAGTACTTC. Its translation is CASRGDAGRSYEQYF. The variable domain in full, with the rest retrieved from reference TRBV5-4 and TRBJ2-7, is ETGVTQSPTHLIKTRGQQVTLRCSSQSGHNTVSWYQQALGQGPQFIFQYYREEENGRGNFPPRFSGLQFPNYSSELNVNALELDDSALYLCASRGDAGRSYEQYFGPGTRLTVT.

This chain connects TRBV9 to TRBJ2-1; the match to TRBD2 covers 7 bases. V gave up 3 bases and J gave up 6 bases; unmatched junction bases: 9. The CDR3 sequence is 15 residues long. Germline V gene data show CDR1 as SGDLS and CDR2 as YYNGEE. The CDR3 coding sequence is TGTGCCAGCAGCGAGTGGACTAGTTTGTTCAATGAGCAGTTCTTC. Translating gives CASSEWTSLFNEQFF.

V is TRBV7-6 and J is TRBJ2-1; no firm D call. V was clipped by 2 bases and J by 1 base, with 15 bases between them. The CDR3 consists of 17 residues. Germline assignment: CDR1 SGHVS and CDR2 FNYEAQ. The CDR3 DNA reads TGTGCCAGCAGCTTACCCCAGGCGGAGCCTTCCTACAATGAGCAGTTCTTC. Translation: CASSLPQAEPSYNEQFF.

This rearrangement joins TRBV6-5 to TRBJ1-3; no reliable D call. V gave up 8 bases and J gave up 1 base, with 9 bases separating them. CDR1 and CDR2 from the germline V gene are MNHEY and SVGAGI. The CDR3 has 13 amino acids. CDR3 loop: CASWPGSGNTIYF. CDR3 in DNA: TGTGCCAGCTGGCCGGGATCTGGAAACACCATATATTTT.

This clone was picked up one time. The CDR3 DNA follows: TGTGCCAGCAGTTTATTATCGGGGAATAGCTACGAGCAGTACTTC. Translation: CASSLLSGNSYEQYF. This chain connects TRBV27 to TRBJ2-7; tentative D call: TRBD2 (5 bases). V was cut by 1 base and J by 3 bases, with 13 bases left in between. Germline lookup yields CDR1 MNHEY and CDR2 SMNVEV (reference sequence). The CDR3 contains 15 residues.

This clone was detected a few times. The gene calls are TRBV6-1 and TRBJ1-2, with 7 bases lining up with TRBD1. The length of the CDR3 is 13 residues. Trimming cost V 6 bases and J 4 bases; bases outside gene matches: 5. The germline CDR1 and CDR2 sequences are MNHNS and SASEGT. The CDR3 DNA reads TGTGCCAGCAGGGCCAGGGACAGCTATGGCTACACCTTC. Amino acid sequence: CASRARDSYGYTF.

This sequence joins TRBV4-1 and TRBJ2-6; TRBD1 is a possible D gene (6 bases). The CDR3 is made up of 15 amino acids. V dropped 6 bases and J dropped 1 base, with 10 bases sitting between them. CDR1 is MGHRA, CDR2 YSYEKL, per germline. For the CDR3, the DNA is TGCGCCAGCAGTCAGGGGATGTCTGGGGCCAACGTCCTGACTTTC. It codes for CASSQGMSGANVLTF.

The V call is TRBV15, the J call TRBJ1-2; no clear D. The V gene's germline CDR1 is LNHNV and CDR2 YYDKDF (reference sequence). The CDR3 covers 15 residues. Trimming stripped 0 bases from V and 6 bases from J, with 14 bases between. The CDR3: CATSRDSPERDGYTF. CDR3 sequence (DNA): TGTGCCACCAGCAGAGACAGCCCCGAGCGCGATGGCTACACCTTC.

This chain links TRBV4-3 with TRBJ2-1; D possibly matches TRBD1 or TRBD2 (5 bases each). The germline V gene encodes CDR1 LGHNA and CDR2 YSLEER. Between the trimmed V and J ends, which lost 0 bases and 4 bases, there was a span of 16 bases. There are 17 residues in the CDR3. CDR3 sequence reads: CASSQEFGTDLYNEQFF. The CDR3 DNA reads TGCGCCAGCAGCCAAGAGTTCGGGACGGACCTATACAATGAGCAGTTCTTC.

V usage is TRBV6-1 and J usage is TRBJ1-3; D call uncertain. V lost 2 bases and J lost 3, with 11 bases in between. CDR1 is MNHNS, CDR2 SASEGT, per germline. This CDR3 is 15 amino acids long. This chain's CDR3 is CASSELYSSGNTIYF. In nucleotides, the CDR3 is TGTGCCAGCAGTGAACTATATTCGAGTGGAAACACCATATATTTT.

V gene TRBV2 combines with J gene TRBJ1-3; D is uncertain. This CDR3 region has 14 residues. Looked up from germline, CDR1 is SNHLY and CDR2 is FYNNEI. V was cut by 8 bases and J by 0 bases, with 11 bases left in between. Here the CDR3 DNA reads TGTGCCAGCTTTCAGCCCAACTCTGGAAACACCATATATTTT. It encodes CASFQPNSGNTIYF.

Worth noting for this clone: Other DNA sequences of this sample code for an identical CDR3. CDR3 DNA sequence: TGCAGTGCTTCGCATGGGACTGAAGCTTTCTTT. It codes for CSASHGTEAFF. The genes are TRBV20-1 and TRBJ1-1; no clear D. The ends were cut back, 5 bases at V and 5 bases at J, with 9 bases in the middle. This CDR3 spans 11 amino acids. Germline V gives CDR1 DFQATT, CDR2 SNEGSKA (reference sequence).